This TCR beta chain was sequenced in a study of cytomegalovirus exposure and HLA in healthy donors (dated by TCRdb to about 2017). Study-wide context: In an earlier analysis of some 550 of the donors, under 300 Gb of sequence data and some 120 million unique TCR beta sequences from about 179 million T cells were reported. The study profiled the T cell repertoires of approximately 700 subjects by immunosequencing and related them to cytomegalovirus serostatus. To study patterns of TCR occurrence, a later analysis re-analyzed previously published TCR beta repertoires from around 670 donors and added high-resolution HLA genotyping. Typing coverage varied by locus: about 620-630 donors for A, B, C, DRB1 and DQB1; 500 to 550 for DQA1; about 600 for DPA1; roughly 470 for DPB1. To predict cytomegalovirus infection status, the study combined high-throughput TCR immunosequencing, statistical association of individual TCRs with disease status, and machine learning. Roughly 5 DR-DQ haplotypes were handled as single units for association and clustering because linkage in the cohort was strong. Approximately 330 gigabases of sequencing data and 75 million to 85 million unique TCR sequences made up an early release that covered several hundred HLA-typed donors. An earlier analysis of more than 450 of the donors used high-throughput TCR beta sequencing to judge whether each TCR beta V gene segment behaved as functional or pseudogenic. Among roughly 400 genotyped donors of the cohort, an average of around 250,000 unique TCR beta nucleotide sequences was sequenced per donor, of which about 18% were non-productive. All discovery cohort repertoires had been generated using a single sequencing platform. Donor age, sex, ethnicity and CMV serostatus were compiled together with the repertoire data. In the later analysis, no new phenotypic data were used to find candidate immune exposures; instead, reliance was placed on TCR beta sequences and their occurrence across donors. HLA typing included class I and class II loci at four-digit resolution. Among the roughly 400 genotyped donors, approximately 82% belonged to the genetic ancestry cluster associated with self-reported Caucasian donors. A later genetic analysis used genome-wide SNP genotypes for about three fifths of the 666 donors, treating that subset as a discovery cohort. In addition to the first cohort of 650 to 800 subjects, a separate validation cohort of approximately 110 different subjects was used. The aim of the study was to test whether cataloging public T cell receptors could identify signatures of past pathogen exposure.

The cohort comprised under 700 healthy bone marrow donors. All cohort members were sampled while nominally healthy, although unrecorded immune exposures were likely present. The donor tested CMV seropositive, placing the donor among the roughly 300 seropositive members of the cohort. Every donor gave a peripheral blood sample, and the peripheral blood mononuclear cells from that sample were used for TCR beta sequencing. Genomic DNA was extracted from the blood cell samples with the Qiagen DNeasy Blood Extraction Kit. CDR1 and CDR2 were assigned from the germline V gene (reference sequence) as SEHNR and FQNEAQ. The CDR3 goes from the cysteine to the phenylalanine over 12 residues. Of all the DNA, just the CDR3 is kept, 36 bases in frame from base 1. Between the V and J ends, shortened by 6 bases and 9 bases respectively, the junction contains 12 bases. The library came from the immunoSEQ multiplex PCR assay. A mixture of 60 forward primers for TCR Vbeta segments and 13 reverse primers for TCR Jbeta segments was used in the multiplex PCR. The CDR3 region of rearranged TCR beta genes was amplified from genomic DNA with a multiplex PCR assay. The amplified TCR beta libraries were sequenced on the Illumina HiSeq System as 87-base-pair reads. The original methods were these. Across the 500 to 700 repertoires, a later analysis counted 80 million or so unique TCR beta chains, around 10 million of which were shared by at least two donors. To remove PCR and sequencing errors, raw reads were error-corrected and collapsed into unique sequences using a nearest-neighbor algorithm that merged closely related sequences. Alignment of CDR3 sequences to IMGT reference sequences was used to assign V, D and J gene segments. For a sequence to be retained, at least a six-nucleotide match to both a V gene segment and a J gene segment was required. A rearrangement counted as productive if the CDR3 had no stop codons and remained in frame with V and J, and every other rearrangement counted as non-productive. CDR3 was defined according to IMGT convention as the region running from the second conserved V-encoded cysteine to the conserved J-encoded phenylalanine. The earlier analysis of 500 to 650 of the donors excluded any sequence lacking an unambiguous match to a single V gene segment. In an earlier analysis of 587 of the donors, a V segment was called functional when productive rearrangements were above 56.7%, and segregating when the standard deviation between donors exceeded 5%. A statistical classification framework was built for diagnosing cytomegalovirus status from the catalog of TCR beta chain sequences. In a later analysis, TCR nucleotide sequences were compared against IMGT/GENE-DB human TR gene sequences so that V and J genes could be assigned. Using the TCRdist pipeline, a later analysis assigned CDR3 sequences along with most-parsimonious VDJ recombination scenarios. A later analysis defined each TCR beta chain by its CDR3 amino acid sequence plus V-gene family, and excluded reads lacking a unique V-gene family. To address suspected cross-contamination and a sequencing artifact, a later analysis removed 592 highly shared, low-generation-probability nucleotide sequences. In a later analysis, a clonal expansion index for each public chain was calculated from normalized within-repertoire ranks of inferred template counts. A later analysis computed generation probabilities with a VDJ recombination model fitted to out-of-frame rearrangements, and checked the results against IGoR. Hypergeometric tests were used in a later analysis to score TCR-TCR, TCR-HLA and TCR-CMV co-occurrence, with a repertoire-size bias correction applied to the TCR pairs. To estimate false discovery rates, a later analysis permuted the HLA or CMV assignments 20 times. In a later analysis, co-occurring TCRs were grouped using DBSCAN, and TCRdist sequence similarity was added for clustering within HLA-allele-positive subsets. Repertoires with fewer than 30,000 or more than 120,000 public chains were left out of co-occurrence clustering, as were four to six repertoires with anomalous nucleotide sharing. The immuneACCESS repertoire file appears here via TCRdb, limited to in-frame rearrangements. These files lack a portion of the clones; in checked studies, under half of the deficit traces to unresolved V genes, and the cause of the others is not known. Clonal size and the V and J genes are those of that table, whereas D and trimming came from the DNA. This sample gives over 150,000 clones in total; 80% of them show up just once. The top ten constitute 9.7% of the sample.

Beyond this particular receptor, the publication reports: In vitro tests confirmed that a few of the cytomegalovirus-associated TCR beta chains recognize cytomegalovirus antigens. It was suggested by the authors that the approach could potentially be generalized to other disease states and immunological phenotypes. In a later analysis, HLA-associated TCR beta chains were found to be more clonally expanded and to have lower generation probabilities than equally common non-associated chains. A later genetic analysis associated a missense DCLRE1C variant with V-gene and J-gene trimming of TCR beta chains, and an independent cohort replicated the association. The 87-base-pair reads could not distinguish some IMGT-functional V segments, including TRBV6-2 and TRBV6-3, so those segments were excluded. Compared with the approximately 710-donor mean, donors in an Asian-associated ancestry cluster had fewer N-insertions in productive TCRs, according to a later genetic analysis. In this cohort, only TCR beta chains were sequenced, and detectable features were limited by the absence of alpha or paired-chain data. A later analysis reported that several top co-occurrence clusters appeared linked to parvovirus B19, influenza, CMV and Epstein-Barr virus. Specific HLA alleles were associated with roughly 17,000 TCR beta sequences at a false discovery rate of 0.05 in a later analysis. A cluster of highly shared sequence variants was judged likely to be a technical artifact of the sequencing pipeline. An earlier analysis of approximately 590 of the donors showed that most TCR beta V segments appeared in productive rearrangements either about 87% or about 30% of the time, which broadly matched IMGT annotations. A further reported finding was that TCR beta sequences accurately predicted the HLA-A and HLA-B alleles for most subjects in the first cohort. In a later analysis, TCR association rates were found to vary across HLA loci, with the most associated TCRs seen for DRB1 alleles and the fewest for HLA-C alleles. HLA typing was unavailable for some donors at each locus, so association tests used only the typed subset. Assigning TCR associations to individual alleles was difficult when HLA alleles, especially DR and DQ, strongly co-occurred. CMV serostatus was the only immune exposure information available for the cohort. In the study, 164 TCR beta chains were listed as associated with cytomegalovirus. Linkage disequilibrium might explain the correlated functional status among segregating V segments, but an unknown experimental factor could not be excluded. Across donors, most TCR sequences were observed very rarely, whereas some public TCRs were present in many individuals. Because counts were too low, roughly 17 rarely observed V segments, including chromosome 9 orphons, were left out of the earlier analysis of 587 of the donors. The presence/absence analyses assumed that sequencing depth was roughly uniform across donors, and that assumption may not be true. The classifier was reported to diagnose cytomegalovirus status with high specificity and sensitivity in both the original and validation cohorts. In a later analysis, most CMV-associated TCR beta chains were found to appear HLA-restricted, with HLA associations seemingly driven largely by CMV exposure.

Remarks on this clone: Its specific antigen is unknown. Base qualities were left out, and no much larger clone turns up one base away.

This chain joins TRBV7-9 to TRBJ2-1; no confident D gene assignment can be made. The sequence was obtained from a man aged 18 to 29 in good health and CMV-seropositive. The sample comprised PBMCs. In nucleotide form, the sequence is TGTGCCAGCAGAGGAGTCCCTAGTGAGCAGTTCTTC. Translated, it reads CASRGVPSEQFF. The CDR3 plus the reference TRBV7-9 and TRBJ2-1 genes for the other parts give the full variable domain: DTGVSQNPRHKITKRGQNVTFRCDPISEHNRLYWYRQTLGQGPEFLTYFQNEAQLEKSRLLSDRFSAERPKGSFSTLEIQRTEQGDSAMYLCASRGVPSEQFFGPGTRLTVL.